The present TCR beta chain was sequenced within a study of beta chain features in type 1 diabetes. Study overall: Healthy donors and patients had similar age, gender and cell yields. Study-level findings and limits: Researchers report that Type 1 diabetes patients had moderately but significantly shorter TCRB CDR3s across all four CD4+ subsets.

TCRB transcripts that were expressed got sequenced, as all of the isolated RNA had been reverse transcribed. Using immunoSEQ multiplex PCR, the repertoire was profiled, and TCRdb retains in-frame clones only, with some absent. The sample has 600,000 or so clones, around an eighth seen once. About this clone itself: Its antigen is unknown.

The germline V gene encodes CDR1 MNHNS and CDR2 SASEGT. The CDR3 is 17 amino acids. V lost 3 bases and J lost 0, with 15 bases in between. Sequencing was performed on naive CD4+ T cells from blood. V usage is TRBV6-1 and J usage is TRBJ2-1, with TRBD1 as a possible D gene (6 bases). This clonotype was sampled from a man younger than 45 with type 1 diabetes. For the CDR3, the DNA is TGTGCCAGCAGTGACAGGGGACCGGGAAGCTCCTACAATGAGCAGTTCTTC. It encodes CASSDRGPGSSYNEQFF.